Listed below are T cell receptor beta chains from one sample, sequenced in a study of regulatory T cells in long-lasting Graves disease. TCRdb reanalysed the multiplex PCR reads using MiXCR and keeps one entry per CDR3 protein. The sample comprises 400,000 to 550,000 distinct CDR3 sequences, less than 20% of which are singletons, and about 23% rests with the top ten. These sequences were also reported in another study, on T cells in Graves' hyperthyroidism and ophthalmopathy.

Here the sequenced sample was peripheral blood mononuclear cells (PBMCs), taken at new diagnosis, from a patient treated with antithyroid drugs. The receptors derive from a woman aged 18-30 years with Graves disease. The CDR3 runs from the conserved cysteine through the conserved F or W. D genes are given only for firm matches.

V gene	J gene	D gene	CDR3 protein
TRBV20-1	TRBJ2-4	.	CSATRFGPSENIQYF
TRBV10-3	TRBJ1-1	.	CATKGEGNTEAFF
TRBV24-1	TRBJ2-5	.	CATSSPGGTDGQYF
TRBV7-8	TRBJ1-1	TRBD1	CASSYQTGSEGTEAFF
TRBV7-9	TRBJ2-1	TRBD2	CASSQGKGTSVNEQFF
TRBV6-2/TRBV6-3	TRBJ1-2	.	CASSYDGTPNYGYTF
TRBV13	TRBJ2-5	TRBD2	CASSLGLAGTLF
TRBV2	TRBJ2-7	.	CASRQTQNSYEQYF
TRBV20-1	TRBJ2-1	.	CSARGGASWFYEQFF
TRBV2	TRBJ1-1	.	CASSVMGNTEAFF
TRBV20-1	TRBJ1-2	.	CSARAPGSNGYTF
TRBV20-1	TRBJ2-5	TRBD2	CSRRVRGETQYF
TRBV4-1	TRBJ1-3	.	CASSQEPPGPSGNTIYF
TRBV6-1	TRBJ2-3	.	CASTLIGTRGDTQYF
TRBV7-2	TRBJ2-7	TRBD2	CASSHRTSGRYEQYF